Each of the 18 T cell receptor beta chains below was sequenced from the same sample in a study of technical replicates of blood from several donors. Libraries were prepared by immunoSEQ multiplex PCR; TCRdb keeps only in-frame clonotypes and omits some of them. The sample comprises 80,000 or so clones, 95% to 98% of which are singletons, and roughly 0.2% rests with the top ten. Sequenced sample: T cells isolated from PBMCs. These receptors were obtained from a human donor in good health.

The chain has TRBV28 and TRBJ2-3; the D gene is possibly TRBD2 (6 bases). Trimming removed 3 bases from V and 2 bases from J, with 12 bases in between. Germline V CDR1 and CDR2: MDHEN, SYDVKM. The CDR3 runs 15 residues. The CDR3 region is CASSFGAGPTDTQYF. The CDR3, as DNA: TGTGCCAGCAGTTTTGGGGCGGGACCCACAGATACGCAGTATTTT.

V is TRBV5-1 and J is TRBJ2-3; 11 bases line up with TRBD2. V trimming: 1 base; J trimming: 2 bases; junction bases outside the gene matches: 15. Germline V gene data show CDR1 as SGHRS and CDR2 as YFSETQ. The CDR3 spans 20 residues. DNA of the CDR3: TGCGCCAGCAGCTTGAGGACAGGCGGACTAGCGGGTTTCCCCACAGATACGCAGTATTTT. Its translation: CASSLRTGGLAGFPTDTQYF. Looking up the rest from reference TRBV5-1 and TRBJ2-3 gives the full variable domain: KAGVTQTPRYLIKTRGQQVTLSCSPISGHRSVSWYQQTPGQGLQFLFEYFSETQRNKGNFPGRFSGRQFSNSRSEMNVSTLELGDSALYLCASSLRTGGLAGFPTDTQYFGPGTRLTVL.

This chain links TRBV5-6 with TRBJ1-3; possibly TRBD1 for D (5 bases). The CDR3 is 15 residues long. V was pared by 7 bases and J by 0 bases, with 14 bases between. Germline values: CDR1 SGHDT, CDR2 YYEEEE. The CDR3 nucleotides are TGTGCCAGCTCTCTGACAGCTTTCTCTGGAAACACCATATATTTT. It codes for CASSLTAFSGNTIYF.

The genes are TRBV19 and TRBJ1-5, with TRBD1 as a possible D gene (5 bases). Germline values: CDR1 LNHDA, CDR2 SQIVND (reference sequence). The CDR3 is 14 amino acids. V was shortened by 6 bases and J by 0 bases, with 9 bases between the two germline ends. The CDR3 coding sequence is TGTGCCAGTAGGACAGTCAATAGCAATCAGCCCCAGCATTTT. It is translated as CASRTVNSNQPQHF.

The chain joins TRBV5-1 to TRBJ2-5; D might be TRBD2 (6 bases). CDR1 and CDR2 from the germline V gene are SGHRS and YFSETQ. Trimming left V 0 bases short and J 5 bases short, with 14 bases between. This CDR3 spans 15 amino acids. CDR3 residues: CASSLVAGIGETQYF. The CDR3 bases are TGCGCCAGCAGCTTGGTTGCGGGAATCGGGGAGACCCAGTACTTC.

In this sample, this clone turned up once. Written as DNA, the CDR3 is TGTGCCAGCAGTTACTCGCGGGGTACAGATACGCAGTATTTT. The encoded protein is CASSYSRGTDTQYF. The chain joins TRBV6-6 to TRBJ2-3; D possibly corresponds to TRBD2 (6 bases). Germline CDR1 MNHNY, CDR2 SVGAGI (reference sequence). CDR3 length equals 14 residues. The V gene lost 0 bases and the J gene lost 3 bases, with 7 bases spanning the gap.

The rearrangement joins TRBV5-4 to TRBJ1-5; 7 bases are a match to TRBD1. J was trimmed by 9 bases and V by 10 bases; bases with no gene match: 10. The CDR3 runs to 12 residues. CDR1 and CDR2 from the germline V gene are SGHNT and YYREEE (reference sequence). DNA for the CDR3: TGTGCCTCCGGGACAGATAAAGGGCCCCAGCATTTT. Translation: CASGTDKGPQHF.

The chain's CDR3 is CSALAGGTYEQYF. As DNA, the CDR3 is TGCAGCGCCCTAGCGGGAGGAACCTACGAGCAGTACTTC. The V gene is TRBV29-1, the J gene TRBJ2-7; 11 bases match TRBD2. Germline V lookup: CDR1 SQVTM, CDR2 ANQGSEA. V lost 7 bases and J lost 2; bases outside the gene matches: 4. This CDR3 contains 13 residues.

The chain carries TRBV6-4 and TRBJ1-2, with 12 positions matching TRBD1. The J segment lost 2 bases and the V segment lost 0 bases, leaving 7 bases of the junction unmatched. CDR1 MRHNA and CDR2 SNTAGT come from the germline V gene. This CDR3 comprises 18 residues. In DNA form, the CDR3 reads TGTGCCAGCAGTGACTCAGGGACAGGGGGCTGGGAAAACTATGGCTACACCTTC. Translation gives CASSDSGTGGWENYGYTF.

The chain has TRBV27 and TRBJ2-2; D possibly corresponds to TRBD1 (6 bases). The germline gives CDR1 MNHEY, CDR2 SMNVEV (reference sequence). This CDR3 has 13 amino acids. The V gene lost 6 bases and the J gene lost 3 bases, with 8 bases spanning the gap. CDR3 amino acids: CASSYRDTGELFF. In DNA, the CDR3 is TGTGCCAGCAGCTACAGGGACACCGGGGAGCTGTTTTTT.

The chain combines TRBV27 with TRBJ1-5; 8 bases line up with TRBD1. Germline CDR1 and CDR2: MNHEY and SMNVEV (reference sequence). The CDR3 length is 14 residues. V dropped 4 bases and J dropped 7; count of bases not matched to a gene: 6. The CDR3 region is CASSSDREGQPQHF. CDR3 nucleotide sequence: TGTGCCAGCAGTTCGGACAGGGAAGGACAGCCCCAGCATTTT.

The rearrangement joins TRBV4-3 to TRBJ2-1; 10 positions match TRBD2. This CDR3 spans 15 amino acids. J was trimmed by 7 bases and V by 4 bases; bases with no gene match: 7. CDR1 and CDR2 from the germline V gene are LGHNA and YSLEER. CDR3 protein: CASSLRSGRANEQFF. The CDR3 DNA follows: TGCGCCAGCAGCCTGCGGAGCGGGAGGGCTAATGAGCAGTTCTTC.

V is TRBV7-3 and J is TRBJ2-7; 12 bases match TRBD1. Per germline, CDR1 SGHTA and CDR2 FQGTGA. V was pared by 0 bases and J by 4 bases, with 1 base of the junction left unmatched. The CDR3 consists of 15 residues. The CDR3: CASSLTGQGAYEQYF. CDR3 coding DNA: TGTGCCAGCAGCTTAACGGGACAGGGGGCATACGAGCAGTACTTC. Filled out from reference TRBV7-3 and TRBJ2-7, the complete variable domain reads GAGVSQTPSNKVTEKGKYVELRCDPISGHTALYWYRQSLGQGPEFLIYFQGTGAADDSGLPNDRFFAVRPEGSVSTLKIQRTERGDSAVYLCASSLTGQGAYEQYFGPGTRLTVT.

This clone was detected only once. This rearrangement joins TRBV7-3 to TRBJ2-5; 8 nucleotides agree with TRBD2. Trimming took 5 bases from V and 4 from J; bases not matched to a gene: 3. Germline V gene lookup returns CDR1 SGHTA and CDR2 FQGTGA. The CDR3 runs 13 residues. This chain's CDR3 is CASSPSGLETQYF. The CDR3 nucleotides read TGTGCCAGCAGCCCTAGCGGGCTAGAGACCCAGTACTTC.

This chain uses TRBV15 with TRBJ2-3, with TRBD2 matching over 15 bases. This CDR3 region has 18 residues. V trimming: 5 bases; J trimming: 2 bases; junction bases outside the gene matches: 8. CDR1 and CDR2 (germline): LNHNV, YYDKDF (reference sequence). The DNA for the CDR3 is TGTGCCACCAGCTCGCGGACTAGCGGGAGGGCCGACACAGATACGCAGTATTTT. The encoded protein is CATSSRTSGRADTDTQYF.

The chain couples TRBV15 to TRBJ1-4; D is ambiguous. The CDR3 covers 14 residues. V lost 1 base, J lost 6 bases, and 9 bases lay in between. Per germline, CDR1 LNHNV and CDR2 YYDKDF (reference sequence). The CDR3 sequence is CATSRVSGDEKLFF. DNA for the CDR3: TGTGCCACCAGCAGAGTAAGCGGAGATGAAAAACTGTTTTTT.

The chain combines TRBV25-1 with TRBJ2-7; TRBD1 is a possible D gene (6 bases). Per the germline V gene, CDR1 is MGHDK and CDR2 is SYGVNS. Trimming left V 7 bases short and J 1 base short, with 17 bases between. The length of the CDR3 is 15 residues. Here the CDR3 reads CASTASGDNSYEQYF. The CDR3 DNA follows: TGTGCCAGCACTGCTTCCGGGGACAATTCCTACGAGCAGTACTTC.

V gene TRBV7-9 combines with J gene TRBJ1-2; perhaps TRBD1 as D (5 bases). Trimming removed 6 bases at V and 3 bases at J, with 8 bases between. The germline CDR1 and CDR2 sequences are SEHNR and FQNEAQ (reference sequence). CDR3 length: 12 amino acids. In DNA, the CDR3 is TGTGCCAGCAGTATCAGGGACTATGGCTACACCTTC. Its protein is CASSIRDYGYTF.